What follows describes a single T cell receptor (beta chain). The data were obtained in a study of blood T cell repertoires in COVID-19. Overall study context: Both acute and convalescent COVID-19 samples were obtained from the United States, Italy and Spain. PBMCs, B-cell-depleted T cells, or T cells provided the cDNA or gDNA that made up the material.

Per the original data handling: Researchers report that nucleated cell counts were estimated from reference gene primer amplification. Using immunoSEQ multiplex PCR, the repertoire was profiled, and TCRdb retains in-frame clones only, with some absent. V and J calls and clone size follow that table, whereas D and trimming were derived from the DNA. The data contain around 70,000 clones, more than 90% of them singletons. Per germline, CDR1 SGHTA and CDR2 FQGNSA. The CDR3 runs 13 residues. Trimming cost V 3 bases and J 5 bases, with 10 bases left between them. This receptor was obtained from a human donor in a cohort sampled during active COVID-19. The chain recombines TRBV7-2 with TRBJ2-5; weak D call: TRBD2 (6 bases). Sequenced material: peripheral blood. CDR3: CASSFTREETQYF. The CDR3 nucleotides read TGTGCCAGCAGCTTTACCCGGGAGGAGACCCAGTACTTC.